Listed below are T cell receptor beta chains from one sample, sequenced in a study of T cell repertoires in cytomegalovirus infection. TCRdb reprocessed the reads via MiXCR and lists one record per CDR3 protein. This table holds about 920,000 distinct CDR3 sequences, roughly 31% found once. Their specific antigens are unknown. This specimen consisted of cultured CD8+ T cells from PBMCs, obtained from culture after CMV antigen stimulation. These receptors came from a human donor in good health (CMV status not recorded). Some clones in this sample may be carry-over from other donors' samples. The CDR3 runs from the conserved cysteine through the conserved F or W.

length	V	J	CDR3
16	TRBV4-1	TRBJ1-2	CASSQEAGATNYGYTF
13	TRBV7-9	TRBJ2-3	CASSSPRGDTQYF
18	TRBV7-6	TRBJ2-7	CASSPSGTSGGLSYEQYF
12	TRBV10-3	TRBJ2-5	CATAPPGETQYF
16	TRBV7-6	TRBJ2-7	CASSLEGGQSSYEQYF
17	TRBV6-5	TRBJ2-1	CASSTNSDGRRYNEQFF
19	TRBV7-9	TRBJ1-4	CASSFENPYQTGEEEKLFF
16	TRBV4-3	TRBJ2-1	CASSQDSGGTYNEQFF
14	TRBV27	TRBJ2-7	CASSHNQGVNEQYF
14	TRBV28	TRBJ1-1	CASTLPSGDTEAFF
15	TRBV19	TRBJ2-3	CASSRRGPPTDTQYF
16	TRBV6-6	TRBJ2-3	CASSYPASGGTDTQYF
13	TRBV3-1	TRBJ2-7	CASSQEKGVEQYF
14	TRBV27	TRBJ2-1	CASSPTQGIDEQFF
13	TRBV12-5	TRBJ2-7	CASGYRDGYEQYF
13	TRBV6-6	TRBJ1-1	CVSIPGRGTEAFF
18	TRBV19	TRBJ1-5	CASSDSKDELNRRQPQHF
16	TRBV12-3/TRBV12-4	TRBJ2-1	CASSISGTSGGREQFF
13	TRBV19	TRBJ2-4	CASSGTGEDIQYF
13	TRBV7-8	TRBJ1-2	CVSSRVVRDGYTF
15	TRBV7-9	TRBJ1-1	CASSPARDRDTEAFF
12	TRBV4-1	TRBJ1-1	CASSIGGVEAFF
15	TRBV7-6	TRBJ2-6	CASSRSGGGANVLTF
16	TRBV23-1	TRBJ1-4	CASSRTQAATNEKLFF
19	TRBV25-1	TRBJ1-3	CASSELLWGQGISGNTIYF
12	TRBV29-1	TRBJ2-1	CSVEDKGNEQFF
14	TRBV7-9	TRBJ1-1	CASSFRGEATEAFF
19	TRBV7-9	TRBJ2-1	CASSQTGTSGSSSYNEQFF
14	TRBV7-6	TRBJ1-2	CASTIAVRRYGYTF
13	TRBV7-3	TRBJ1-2	CASSFTGKDGYTF
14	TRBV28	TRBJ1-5	CASSLTGTGWPQHF
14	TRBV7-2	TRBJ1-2	CASSLFEGASGYTF
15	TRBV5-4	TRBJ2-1	CASSLTSSGYNEQFF
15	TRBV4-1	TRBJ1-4	CASSPPQGIGEKLFF
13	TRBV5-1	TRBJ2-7	CASSLAIKRDRYF
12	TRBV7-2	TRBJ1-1	CASSPRAPEAFF
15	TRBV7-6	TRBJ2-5	CASSTWTSGEETQYF
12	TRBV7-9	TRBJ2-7	CASSLQTYEQYF
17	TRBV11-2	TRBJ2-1	CASSLGRRGPLYNEQFF
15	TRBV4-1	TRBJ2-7	CANSQVGTGGSEQYF
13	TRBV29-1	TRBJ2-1	CSVEGGDYNEQFF
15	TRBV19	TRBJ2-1	CASSIDPGQGYEQFF
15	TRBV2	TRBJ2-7	CASSDPGYVTYEQYF
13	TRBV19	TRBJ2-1	CASSIGIYNEQFF
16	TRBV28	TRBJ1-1	CASSPQAKGLNTEAFF
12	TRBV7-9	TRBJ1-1	CASSSFGTEAFF
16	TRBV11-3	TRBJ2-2	CASSAYSGSNTGELFF
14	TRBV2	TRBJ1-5	CASEGGFSNQPQHF
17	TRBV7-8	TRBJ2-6	CASSLGTVVGGANVLTF
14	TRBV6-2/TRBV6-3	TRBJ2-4	CASSLEVAKNIQYF
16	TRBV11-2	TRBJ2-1	CASSSPWRESYNEQFF
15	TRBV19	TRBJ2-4	CASSNPPLAKNIQYF
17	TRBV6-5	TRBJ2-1	CASSYWAGGESYNEQFF
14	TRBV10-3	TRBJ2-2	CAISPGSQAGELFF
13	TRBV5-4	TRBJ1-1	CASIGGLNTEAFF